Reported below is one T cell receptor beta chain. This specimen comes from a study of blood T cell repertoires in COVID-19. Study background: Sites across the United States, Italy and Spain contributed samples from acute and convalescent COVID-19.

CDR1 is GTSNPN, CDR2 SVGIG, per germline (reference sequence). This CDR3 is built from 14 residues. After removal of 1 base from V and 0 bases from J, the junction contained 1 base not matched to a gene. Self-reported history from a screening survey and questionnaire set each donor's cohort. The study counted Cohort 3 donors as recovered given two negative PCRs, clearance, or symptom resolution. As processed by the authors: Amplification of reference gene primers provided the estimated nucleated cell counts. The repertoire was sequenced with immunoSEQ multiplex PCR; TCRdb's copy has only in-frame clones and lacks some. V and J calls and clone size follow that table, whereas D and trimming were derived from the DNA. The profile shows about 290,000 clones, under 90% of them singletons.

The rearrangement uses TRBV30 and TRBJ1-2, with 8 bases aligning to TRBD1. The sequence derives from a woman between 40 and 55 years old who had recovered from COVID-19. Source material: PBMCs or T cells enriched from blood (not recorded which). CDR3 amino acids: CAWSAGGPNYGYTF. CDR3 nucleotides: TGTGCCTGGAGTGCAGGGGGCCCTAACTATGGCTACACCTTC.